The clone carrying this T cell receptor beta chain was counted many times. The sample is drawn from a study of early T cells in non-severe SARS-CoV-2 infection. The wider study: Alpha and beta chains were unpaired, from unsorted whole-blood bulk RNA.

Germline V gene lookup returns CDR1 LGHNA and CDR2 YSLEER. The CDR3 extends over 16 amino acids. V shed 0 bases and J 1 base; nucleotides not matched to a gene: 3. Individual cDNA molecules were tagged with unique molecular identifiers, the study reported. TCRdb fed the 5' RACE reads into MiXCR, producing one record per CDR3 protein. The data show approximately 42,000 distinct CDR3 sequences, with approximately 6.1% seen just once and 12% held by the top ten. The chain carries TRBV4-3 and TRBJ2-3; 8 bases fit TRBD2. Sequencing was carried out using whole blood. The receptor's source is an adult who was a healthcare worker with PCR-confirmed SARS-CoV-2 infection or an uninfected control (not recorded which). As DNA, the CDR3 is TGCGCCAGCAGCCAAGAATTGCGGGGGGGCACAGATACGCAGTATTTT. Translation: CASSQELRGGTDTQYF.